This entry lists 10 T cell receptor beta chains sequenced from one sample in a study of blood T cells in healthy people across ages. The authors ran a second PCR of 7 to 11 cycles using a sample-barcoded 5' primer and a J-beta primer mix. TCRdb re-analysed the 5' RACE reads in MiXCR, keeping a single row per CDR3 protein. The sample lists more than 550,000 distinct CDR3 sequences, 20% to 25% occurring once. Sequencing used blood. These receptors came from a man between 65 and 79 years old in good health.

This clonotype was detected only a few times. The rearrangement joins TRBV5-1 to TRBJ2-5, with D perhaps matching TRBD1 or TRBD2 (6 bases each). The better agreement between TRBJ2-7 and the DNA end casts doubt on the J call. CDR3 length equals 15 residues. Germline CDR1 and CDR2: SGHRS and YFSETQ. As DNA, the CDR3 is TGCGCCAGCAGCTTGAATGTGGGGGGCAACTACGAGCAGTACTTC. It yields the protein CASSLNVGGNYEQYF.

The chain is built from TRBV5-1 and TRBJ2-5, with 7 bases matching TRBD1. The tail of the sequence fits TRBJ2-7 better, so the J call may be wrong. This CDR3 spans 16 amino acids. Germline V gene data show CDR1 as SGHRS and CDR2 as YFSETQ. The CDR3 here is CASSFSPDRAVGEQYF. CDR3 bases: TGCGCCAGCAGCTTCTCACCAGACAGGGCGGTTGGCGAGCAGTACTTC.

This clonotype has more than one count but fewer than ten. This chain joins TRBV6-1 and TRBJ2-7; 7 nucleotides match TRBD2. The CDR3 covers 13 residues. The trim removed 5 bases at V and 1 base at J, leaving 2 bases unmatched. Germline V gives CDR1 MNHNS, CDR2 SASEGT. CDR3 region: CASSWEGSYEQYV. DNA of the CDR3: TGTGCCAGCAGTTGGGAGGGTTCCTACGAGCAGTACGTC.

This chain uses TRBV7-9 with TRBJ1-1, with D unclear. V was clipped by 7 bases and J by 3 bases, with 12 bases between them. The CDR3 spans 13 residues. Germline lookup yields CDR1 SEHNR and CDR2 FQNEAQ (reference sequence). This chain's CDR3 is CASTPDVYTEAFF. In DNA, the CDR3 is TGTGCCAGCACCCCGGATGTGTACACTGAAGCTTTCTTT.

The V and J genes are TRBV12-3 or TRBV12-4 and TRBJ1-2; a weak D match, TRBD1 (5 bases). The CDR3 is 13 amino acids. V was clipped by 4 bases and J by 8 bases, with 14 bases between them. Here the CDR3 reads CASSSSRVNGYTF. DNA for the CDR3: TGTGCCAGCAGTTCCTCCAGGGTGAACGGCTACACCTTC.

V usage is TRBV4-1 and J usage is TRBJ2-2; maybe TRBD1 (6 bases). CDR3 length: 15 residues. Trimming took 0 bases from V and 7 from J, leaving 12 bases between them. The germline CDR1 and CDR2 sequences are MGHRA and YSYEKL. CDR3 amino acids: CASSQEIQGIGELFF. In DNA form, the CDR3 reads TGCGCCAGCAGCCAAGAGATCCAGGGGATCGGGGAGCTGTTTTTT.

This clonotype was seen more than once but under ten times. The CDR3 sequence: CASALGLAGRGDTQYF. The CDR3 DNA sequence: TGTGCTAGTGCTCTGGGGCTAGCGGGAAGGGGAGATACGCAGTATTTT. The chain couples TRBV12-5 to TRBJ2-3; 9 bases align to TRBD2. Germline CDR1 reads LGHNT; CDR2 reads FRNRAP. Trimming cost V 7 bases and J 5 bases; bases outside gene matches: 13. This CDR3 comprises 16 residues.

This clonotype came up a few times. The chain carries TRBV12-3 or TRBV12-4 and TRBJ2-1, with D uncertain. CDR3 length equals 15 residues. Trimming removed 2 bases at V and 2 bases at J, with 10 bases between. CDR3 amino acids: CASSLSGATYNEQFF. The CDR3 coding sequence is TGTGCCAGCAGTTTATCAGGTGCTACCTACAATGAGCAGTTCTTC.

In its sample, this clonotype was seen a few times. V is TRBV28 and J is TRBJ2-2; tentatively, D is TRBD1 (5 bases). Deletions cut 7 bases from V and 6 bases from J, with 18 bases between. CDR3 length equals 15 residues. Germline V gene data show CDR1 as MDHEN and CDR2 as SYDVKM. The CDR3 region is CASTISLQGAGELFF. DNA of the CDR3: TGTGCCAGCACCATCAGCCTTCAGGGCGCCGGGGAGCTGTTTTTT. Supplemented by reference TRBV28 and TRBJ2-2, the full variable domain reads DVKVTQSSRYLVKRTGEKVFLECVQDMDHENMFWYRQDPGLGLRLIYFSYDVKMKEKGDIPEGYSVSREKKERFSLILESASTNQTSMYLCASTISLQGAGELFFGEGSRLTVL.

This sequence joins TRBV6-5 and TRBJ1-4; D not certain. The CDR3 loop spans 12 amino acids. V was shortened by 8 bases and J by 12 bases, with 16 bases between the two germline ends. From germline, CDR1 is MNHEY and CDR2 SVGAGI. CDR3 nucleotides: TGTGCCAGCGGGTATATGGGGAGGGAACTGTTTTTT. Translated: CASGYMGRELFF.